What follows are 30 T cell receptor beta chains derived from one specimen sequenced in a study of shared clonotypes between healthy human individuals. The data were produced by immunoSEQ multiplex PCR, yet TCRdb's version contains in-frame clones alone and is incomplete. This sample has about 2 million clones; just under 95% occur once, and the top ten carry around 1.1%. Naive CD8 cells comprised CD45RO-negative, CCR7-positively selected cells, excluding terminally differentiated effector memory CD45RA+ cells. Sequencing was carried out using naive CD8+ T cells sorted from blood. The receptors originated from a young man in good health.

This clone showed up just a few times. The CDR3 loop is CAWPRQRMNTEAFF. The CDR3 DNA reads as TGTGCCTGGCCACGACAGCGAATGAACACTGAAGCTTTCTTT. V and J are TRBV30 and TRBJ1-1, with a tentative D call TRBD1 (5 bases). The germline V gene encodes CDR1 GTSNPN and CDR2 SVGIG (reference sequence). The CDR3 consists of 14 residues. Trimming removed 5 bases at V and 0 bases at J, with 13 bases between. Supplemented by reference TRBV30 and TRBJ1-1, the full variable domain reads SQTIHQWPATLVQPVGSPLSLECTVEGTSNPNLYWYRQAAGRGLQLLFYSVGIGQISSEVPQNLSASRPQDRQFILSSKKLLLSDSGFYLCAWPRQRMNTEAFFGQGTRLTVV.

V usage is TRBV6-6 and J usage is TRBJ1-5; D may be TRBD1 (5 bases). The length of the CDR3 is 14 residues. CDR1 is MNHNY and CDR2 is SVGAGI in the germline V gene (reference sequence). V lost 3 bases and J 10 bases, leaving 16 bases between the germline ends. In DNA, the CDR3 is TGTGCCAGCAGTTATGGCGGGGGTCCGGGTCCCCAGCATTTT. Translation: CASSYGGGPGPQHF.

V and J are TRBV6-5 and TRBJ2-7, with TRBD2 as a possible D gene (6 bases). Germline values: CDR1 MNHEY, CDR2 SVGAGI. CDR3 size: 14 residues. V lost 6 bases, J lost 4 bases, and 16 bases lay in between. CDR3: CASSPAGGIYEQYF. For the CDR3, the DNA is TGTGCCAGCAGCCCCGCCGGGGGAATTTACGAGCAGTACTTC.

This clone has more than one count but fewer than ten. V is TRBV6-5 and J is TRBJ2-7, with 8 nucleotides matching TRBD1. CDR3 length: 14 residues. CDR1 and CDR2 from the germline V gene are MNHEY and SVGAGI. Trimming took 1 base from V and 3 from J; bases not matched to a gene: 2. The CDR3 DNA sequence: TGTGCCAGCAGTTACTACAGGGGGGACTACGAGCAGTACTTC. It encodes CASSYYRGDYEQYF.

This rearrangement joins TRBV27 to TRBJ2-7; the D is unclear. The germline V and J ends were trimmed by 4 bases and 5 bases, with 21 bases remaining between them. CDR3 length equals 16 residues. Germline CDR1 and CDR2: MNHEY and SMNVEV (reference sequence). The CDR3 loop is CASSSLGPLVIDEQYF. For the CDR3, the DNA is TGTGCCAGCAGTTCCCTTGGACCATTAGTGATCGACGAGCAGTACTTC.

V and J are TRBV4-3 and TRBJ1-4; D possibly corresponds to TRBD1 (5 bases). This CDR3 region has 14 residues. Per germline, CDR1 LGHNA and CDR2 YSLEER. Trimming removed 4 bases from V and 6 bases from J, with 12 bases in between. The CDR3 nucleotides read TGCGCCAGCAGCCCCTTCAGGGCGGATGAAAAACTGTTTTTT. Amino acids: CASSPFRADEKLFF.

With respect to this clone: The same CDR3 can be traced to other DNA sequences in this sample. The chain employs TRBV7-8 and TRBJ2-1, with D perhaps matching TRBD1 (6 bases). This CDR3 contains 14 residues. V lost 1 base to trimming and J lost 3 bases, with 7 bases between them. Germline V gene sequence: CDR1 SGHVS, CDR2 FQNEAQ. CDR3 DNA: TGTGCCAGCAGCTTAGGGACAGACTACAATGAGCAGTTCTTC. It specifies CASSLGTDYNEQFF.

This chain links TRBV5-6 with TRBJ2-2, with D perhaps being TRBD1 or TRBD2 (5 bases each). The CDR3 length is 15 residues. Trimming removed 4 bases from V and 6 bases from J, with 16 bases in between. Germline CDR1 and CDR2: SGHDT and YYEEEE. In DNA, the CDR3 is TGTGCCAGCAGCGGGGGACCCCCTAGGGCCGGGGAGCTGTTTTTT. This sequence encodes CASSGGPPRAGELFF.

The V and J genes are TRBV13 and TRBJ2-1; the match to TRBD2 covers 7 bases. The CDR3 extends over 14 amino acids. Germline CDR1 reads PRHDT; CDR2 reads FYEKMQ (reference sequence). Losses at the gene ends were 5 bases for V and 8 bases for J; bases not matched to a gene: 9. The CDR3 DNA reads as TGTGCCAGCAGCACGCGTCTAGCGGTGGATGAGCAGTTCTTC. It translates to CASSTRLAVDEQFF. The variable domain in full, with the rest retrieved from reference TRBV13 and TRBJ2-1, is AAGVIQSPRHLIKEKRETATLKCYPIPRHDTVYWYQQGPGQDPQFLISFYEKMQSDKGSIPDRFSAQQFSDYHSELNMSSLELGDSALYFCASSTRLAVDEQFFGPGTRLTVL.

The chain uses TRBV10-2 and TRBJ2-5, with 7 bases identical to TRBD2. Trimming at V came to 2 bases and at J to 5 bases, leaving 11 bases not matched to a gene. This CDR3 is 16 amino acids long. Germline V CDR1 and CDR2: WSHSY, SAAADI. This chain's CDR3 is CASSEEGGPLVETQYF. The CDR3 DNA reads TGCGCCAGCAGTGAGGAGGGAGGGCCATTGGTTGAGACCCAGTACTTC.

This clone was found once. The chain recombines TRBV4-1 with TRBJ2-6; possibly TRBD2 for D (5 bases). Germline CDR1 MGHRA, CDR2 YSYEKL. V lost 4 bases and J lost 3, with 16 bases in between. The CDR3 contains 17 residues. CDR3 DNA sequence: TGCGCCAGCAGCCCTCATGGGGAGTCTGGTGGGGCCAACGTCCTGACTTTC. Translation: CASSPHGESGGANVLTF.

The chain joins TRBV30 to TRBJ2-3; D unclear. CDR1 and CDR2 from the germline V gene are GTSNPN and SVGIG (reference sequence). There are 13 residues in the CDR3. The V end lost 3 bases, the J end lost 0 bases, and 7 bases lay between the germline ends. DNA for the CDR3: TGTGCCTGGAGCACAGAGAGCACAGATACGCAGTATTTT. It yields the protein CAWSTESTDTQYF. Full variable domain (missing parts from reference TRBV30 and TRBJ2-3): SQTIHQWPATLVQPVGSPLSLECTVEGTSNPNLYWYRQAAGRGLQLLFYSVGIGQISSEVPQNLSASRPQDRQFILSSKKLLLSDSGFYLCAWSTESTDTQYFGPGTRLTVL.

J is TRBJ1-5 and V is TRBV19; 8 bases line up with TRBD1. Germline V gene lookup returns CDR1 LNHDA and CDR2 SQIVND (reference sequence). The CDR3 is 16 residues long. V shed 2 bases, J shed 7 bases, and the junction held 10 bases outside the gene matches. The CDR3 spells CASSIHTGGFGQPQHF. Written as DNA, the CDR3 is TGTGCCAGTAGTATACATACAGGGGGTTTTGGCCAGCCCCAGCATTTT. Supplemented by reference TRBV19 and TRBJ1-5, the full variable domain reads DGGITQSPKYLFRKEGQNVTLSCEQNLNHDAMYWYRQDPGQGLRLIYYSQIVNDFQKGDIAEGYSVSREKKESFPLTVTSAQKNPTAFYLCASSIHTGGFGQPQHFGDGTRLSIL.

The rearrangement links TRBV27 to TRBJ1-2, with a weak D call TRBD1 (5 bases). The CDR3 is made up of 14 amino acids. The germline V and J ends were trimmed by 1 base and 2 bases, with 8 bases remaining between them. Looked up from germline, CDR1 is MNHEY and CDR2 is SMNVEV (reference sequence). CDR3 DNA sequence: TGTGCCAGCAGTTTATGGGGGGGGAACTATGGCTACACCTTC. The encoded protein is CASSLWGGNYGYTF.

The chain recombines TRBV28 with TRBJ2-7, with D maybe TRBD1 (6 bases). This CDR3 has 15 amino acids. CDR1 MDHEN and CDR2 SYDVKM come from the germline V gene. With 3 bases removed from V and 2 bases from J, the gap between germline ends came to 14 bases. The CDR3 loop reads CASSFDFGQTYEQYF. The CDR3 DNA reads TGTGCCAGCAGTTTCGATTTTGGACAGACCTACGAGCAGTACTTC.

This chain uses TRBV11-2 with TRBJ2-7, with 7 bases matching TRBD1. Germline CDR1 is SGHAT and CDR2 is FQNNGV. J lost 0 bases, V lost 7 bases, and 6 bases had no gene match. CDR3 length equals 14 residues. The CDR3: CASTLTGISYEQYF. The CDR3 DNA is TGTGCCAGCACCTTGACAGGGATCTCCTACGAGCAGTACTTC.

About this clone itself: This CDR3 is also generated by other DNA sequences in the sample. The CDR3 DNA is TGTGCCTGGAGTGTGGGGGCCTCATCAAATCAGCCCCAGCATTTT. Amino acid sequence: CAWSVGASSNQPQHF. The genes are TRBV30 and TRBJ1-5; a weak D match, TRBD1 (6 bases). The germline V gene encodes CDR1 GTSNPN and CDR2 SVGIG (reference sequence). CDR3 length: 15 amino acids. V dropped 0 bases and J dropped 4 bases, with 13 bases sitting between them.

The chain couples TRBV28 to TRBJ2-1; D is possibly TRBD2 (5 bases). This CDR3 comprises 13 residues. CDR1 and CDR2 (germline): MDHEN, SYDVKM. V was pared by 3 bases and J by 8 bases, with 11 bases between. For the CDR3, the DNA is TGTGCCAGCAGTTTCGGGCTAGCTTATGAGCAGTTCTTC. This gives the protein CASSFGLAYEQFF.

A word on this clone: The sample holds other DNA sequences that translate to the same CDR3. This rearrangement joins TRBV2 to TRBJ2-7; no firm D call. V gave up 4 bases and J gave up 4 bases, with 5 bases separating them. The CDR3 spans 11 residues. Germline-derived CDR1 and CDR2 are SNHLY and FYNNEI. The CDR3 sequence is CASSGPYEQYF. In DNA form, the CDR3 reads TGTGCCAGCAGTGGACCGTACGAGCAGTACTTC.

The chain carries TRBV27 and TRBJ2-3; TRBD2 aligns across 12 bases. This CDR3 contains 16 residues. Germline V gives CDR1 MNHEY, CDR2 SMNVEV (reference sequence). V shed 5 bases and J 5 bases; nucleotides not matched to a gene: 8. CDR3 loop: CASSRTSGVGGDTQYF. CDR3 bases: TGTGCCAGCAGTAGGACTAGCGGGGTGGGAGGAGATACGCAGTATTTT.

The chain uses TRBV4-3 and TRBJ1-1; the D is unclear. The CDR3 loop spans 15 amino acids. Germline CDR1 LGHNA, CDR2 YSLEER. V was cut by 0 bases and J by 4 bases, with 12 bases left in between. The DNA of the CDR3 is TGCGCCAGCAGCCAAGATAGGCCCCGGGGCACTGAAGCTTTCTTT. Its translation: CASSQDRPRGTEAFF.

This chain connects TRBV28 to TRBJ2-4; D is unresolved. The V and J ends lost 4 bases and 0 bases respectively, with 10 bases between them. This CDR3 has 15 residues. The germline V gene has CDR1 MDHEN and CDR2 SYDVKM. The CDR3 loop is CASSSDILAKNIQYF. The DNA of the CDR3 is TGTGCCAGCAGTTCCGACATATTAGCCAAAAACATTCAGTACTTC.

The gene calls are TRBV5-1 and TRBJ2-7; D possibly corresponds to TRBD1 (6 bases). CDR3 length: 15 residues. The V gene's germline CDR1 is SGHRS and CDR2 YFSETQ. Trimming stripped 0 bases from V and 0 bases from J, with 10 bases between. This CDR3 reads CASSLDEGDSYEQYF. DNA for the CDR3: TGCGCCAGCAGCTTGGACGAGGGGGACTCCTACGAGCAGTACTTC.

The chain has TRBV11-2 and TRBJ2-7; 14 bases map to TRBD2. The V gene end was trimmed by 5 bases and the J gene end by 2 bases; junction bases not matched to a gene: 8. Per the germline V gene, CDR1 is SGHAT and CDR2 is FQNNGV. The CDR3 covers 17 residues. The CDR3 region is CASSGPGTSGGAYEQYF. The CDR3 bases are TGTGCCAGCAGCGGTCCCGGGACTAGCGGGGGAGCCTACGAGCAGTACTTC. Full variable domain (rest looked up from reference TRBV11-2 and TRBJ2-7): EAGVAQSPRYKIIEKRQSVAFWCNPISGHATLYWYQQILGQGPKLLIQFQNNGVVDDSQLPKDRFSAERLKGVDSTLKIQPAKLEDSAVYLCASSGPGTSGGAYEQYFGPGTRLTVT.

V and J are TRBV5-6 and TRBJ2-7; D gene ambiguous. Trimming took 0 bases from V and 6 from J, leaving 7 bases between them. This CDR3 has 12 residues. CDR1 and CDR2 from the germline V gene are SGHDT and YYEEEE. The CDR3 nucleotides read TGTGCCAGCAGCTTGGGGTTTAGCGAGCAGTACTTC. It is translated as CASSLGFSEQYF.

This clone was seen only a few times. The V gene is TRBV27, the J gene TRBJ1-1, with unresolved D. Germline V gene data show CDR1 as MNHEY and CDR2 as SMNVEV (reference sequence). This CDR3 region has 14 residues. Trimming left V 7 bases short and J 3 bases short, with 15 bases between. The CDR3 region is CASKVRNLDTEAFF. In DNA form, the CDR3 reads TGTGCCAGCAAGGTACGCAATTTGGACACTGAAGCTTTCTTT.

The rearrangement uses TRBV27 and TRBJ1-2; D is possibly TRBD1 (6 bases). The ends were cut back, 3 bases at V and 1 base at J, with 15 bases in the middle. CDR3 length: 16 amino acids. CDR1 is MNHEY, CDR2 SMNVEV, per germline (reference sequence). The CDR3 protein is CASSFSGEGFNYGYTF. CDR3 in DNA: TGTGCCAGCAGTTTCTCAGGGGAAGGATTTAACTATGGCTACACCTTC.

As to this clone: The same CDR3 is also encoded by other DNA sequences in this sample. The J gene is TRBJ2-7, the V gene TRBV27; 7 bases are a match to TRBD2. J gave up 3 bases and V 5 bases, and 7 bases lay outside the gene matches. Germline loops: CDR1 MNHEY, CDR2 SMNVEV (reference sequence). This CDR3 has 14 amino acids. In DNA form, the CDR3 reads TGTGCCAGCAGTCCGGGGGTAGCGGGCTACGAGCAGTACTTC. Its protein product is CASSPGVAGYEQYF.

The CDR3 region is CASRTPGGGGYTF. In DNA, the CDR3 is TGTGCCAGCAGGACCCCAGGGGGGGGCGGCTACACCTTC. The rearrangement joins TRBV27 to TRBJ1-2, with 7 bases identical to TRBD1. V lost 6 bases and J lost 8; bases outside the gene matches: 9. Per the germline V gene, CDR1 is MNHEY and CDR2 is SMNVEV (reference sequence). This CDR3 spans 13 amino acids.

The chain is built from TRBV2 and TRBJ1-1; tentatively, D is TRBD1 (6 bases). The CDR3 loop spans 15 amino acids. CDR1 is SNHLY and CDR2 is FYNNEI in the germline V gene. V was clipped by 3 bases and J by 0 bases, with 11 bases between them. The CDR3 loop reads CASSEDSYMNTEAFF. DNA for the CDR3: TGTGCCAGCAGTGAGGACAGCTACATGAACACTGAAGCTTTCTTT.